Sequencing of this TCR beta chain was carried out in a study of OX40 agonist ivuxolimab in advanced cancers. Background on the study: An agonistic human IgG2 monoclonal antibody against OX40 (CD134) was given. Partial responses were achieved by three patients, of whom one had hepatocellular carcinoma and two had cutaneous melanoma.

Profiling relied on immunoSEQ multiplex PCR, and the TCRdb table lists in-frame clones only, not all of them. Of about 82,000 clones in the sample, around 85% were seen once. There are a few counts of this clone. This CDR3 comprises 14 residues. In germline, CDR1 is SNHLY, CDR2 FYNNEI. Trimming pared 7 bases from V and 0 bases from J, leaving 10 bases between. This TCR was sampled from an adult with an advanced solid tumor such as melanoma, head and neck, liver or kidney cancer. The chain links TRBV2 to TRBJ1-5, with D possibly being TRBD1 (5 bases). The sample consisted of CD4+ or CD8+ T cells sorted from blood, taken in a trial of the OX40 agonist ivuxolimab. The CDR3 loop reads CASTRQNSNQPQHF. The CDR3 DNA is TGTGCCAGCACTAGACAGAATAGCAATCAGCCCCAGCATTTT.